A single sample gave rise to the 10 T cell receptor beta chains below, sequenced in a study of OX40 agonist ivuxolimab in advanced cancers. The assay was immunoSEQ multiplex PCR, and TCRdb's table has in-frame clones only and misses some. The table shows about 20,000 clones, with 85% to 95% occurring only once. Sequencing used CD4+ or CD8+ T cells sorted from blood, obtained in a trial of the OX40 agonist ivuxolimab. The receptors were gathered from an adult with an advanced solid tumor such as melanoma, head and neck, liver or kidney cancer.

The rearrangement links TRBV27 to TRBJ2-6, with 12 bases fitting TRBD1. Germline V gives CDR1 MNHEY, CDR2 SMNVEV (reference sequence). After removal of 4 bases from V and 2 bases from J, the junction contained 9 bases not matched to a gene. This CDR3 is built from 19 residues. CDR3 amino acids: CASSSVSGTGGAGANVLTF. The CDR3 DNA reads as TGTGCCAGCAGTTCAGTATCCGGGACAGGGGGCGCTGGGGCCAACGTCCTGACTTTC.

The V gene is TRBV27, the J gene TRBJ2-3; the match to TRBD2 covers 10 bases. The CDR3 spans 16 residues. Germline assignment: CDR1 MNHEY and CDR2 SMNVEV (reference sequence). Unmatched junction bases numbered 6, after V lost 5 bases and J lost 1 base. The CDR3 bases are TGTGCCAGCAGTACCCGGCTAGCGGGGGGCACAGATACGCAGTATTTT. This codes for CASSTRLAGGTDTQYF.

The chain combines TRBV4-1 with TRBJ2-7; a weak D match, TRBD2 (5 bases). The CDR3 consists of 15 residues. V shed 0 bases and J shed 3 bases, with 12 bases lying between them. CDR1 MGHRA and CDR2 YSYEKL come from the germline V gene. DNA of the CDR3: TGCGCCAGCAGCCAAGAGCGGGTGGATTTCTACGAGCAGTACTTC. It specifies CASSQERVDFYEQYF.

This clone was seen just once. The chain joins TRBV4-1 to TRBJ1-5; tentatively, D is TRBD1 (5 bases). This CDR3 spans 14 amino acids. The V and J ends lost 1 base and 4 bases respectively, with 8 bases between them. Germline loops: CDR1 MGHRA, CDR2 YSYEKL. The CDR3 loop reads CASSQVGENQPQHF. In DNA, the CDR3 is TGCGCCAGCAGCCAAGTGGGGGAGAATCAGCCCCAGCATTTT.

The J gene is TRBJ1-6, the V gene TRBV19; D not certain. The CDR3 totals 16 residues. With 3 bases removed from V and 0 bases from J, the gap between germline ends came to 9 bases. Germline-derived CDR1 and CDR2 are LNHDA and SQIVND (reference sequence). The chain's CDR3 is CASSMEKASYNSPLHF. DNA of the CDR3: TGTGCCAGTAGTATGGAGAAGGCCTCCTATAATTCACCCCTCCACTTT.

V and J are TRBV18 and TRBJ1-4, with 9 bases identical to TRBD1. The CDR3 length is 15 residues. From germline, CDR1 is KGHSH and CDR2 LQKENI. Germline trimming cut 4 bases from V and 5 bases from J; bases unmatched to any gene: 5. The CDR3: CASSQRTGDNEKLFF. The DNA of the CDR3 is TGTGCCAGCTCACAACGGACAGGGGACAATGAAAAACTGTTTTTT.

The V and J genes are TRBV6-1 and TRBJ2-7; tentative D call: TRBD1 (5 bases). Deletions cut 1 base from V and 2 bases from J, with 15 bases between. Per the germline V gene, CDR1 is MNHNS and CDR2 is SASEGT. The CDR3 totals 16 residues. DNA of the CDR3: TGTGCCAGCAGTGAAGGTAGCAGGGTAATCGCCTACGAGCAGTACTTC. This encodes CASSEGSRVIAYEQYF.

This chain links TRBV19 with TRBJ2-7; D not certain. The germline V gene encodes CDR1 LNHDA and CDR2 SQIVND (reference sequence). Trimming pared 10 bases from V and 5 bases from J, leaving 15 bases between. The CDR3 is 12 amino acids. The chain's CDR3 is CATSGVTDEQYF. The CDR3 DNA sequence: TGTGCCACCTCAGGTGTGACGGACGAGCAGTACTTC.

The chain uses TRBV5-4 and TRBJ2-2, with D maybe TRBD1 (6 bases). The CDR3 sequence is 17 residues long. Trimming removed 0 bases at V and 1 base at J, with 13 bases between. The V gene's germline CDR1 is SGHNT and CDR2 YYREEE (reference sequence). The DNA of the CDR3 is TGTGCCAGCAGCTTGGCTACACGGGACAAGAACACCGGGGAGCTGTTTTTT. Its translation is CASSLATRDKNTGELFF.

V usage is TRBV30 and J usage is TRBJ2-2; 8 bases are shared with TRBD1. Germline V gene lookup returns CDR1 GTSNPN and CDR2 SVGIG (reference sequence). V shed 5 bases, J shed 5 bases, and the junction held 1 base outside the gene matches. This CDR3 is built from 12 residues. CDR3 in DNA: TGTGCCTGGGGACAGGGAACCGGGGAGCTGTTTTTT. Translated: CAWGQGTGELFF.